These 27 T cell receptor beta chains came from one sample sequenced in a study of Ad26.COV2.S vaccination and SARS-CoV-2 variants. Profiling relied on immunoSEQ multiplex PCR, and the TCRdb table lists in-frame clones only, not all of them. The table lists under 600,000 clones, about nine tenths of them singletons, with 1.7% in the top ten. Treatment: around 19 received Ad26.COV2.S at low or high dose, single or two shots; several received placebo; per-sample allocation not given. Specimens were obtained on day 63 following the first vaccine or placebo injection. The source material was peripheral blood, sampled in a trial of Ad26.COV2.S vaccine versus placebo. The source of these receptors is a person between 18 and 65 years old who received the Ad26.COV2.S COVID-19 vaccine or a placebo.

V gene TRBV27 combines with J gene TRBJ2-1; D is possibly TRBD1 or TRBD2 (5 bases each). Germline lookup yields CDR1 MNHEY and CDR2 SMNVEV (reference sequence). The CDR3 is 16 residues long. Trimming removed 0 bases from V and 4 bases from J, with 13 bases in between. CDR3 DNA: TGTGCCAGCAGTTTATCATTGGGGGTTTCTTACAATGAGCAGTTCTTC. It yields the protein CASSLSLGVSYNEQFF.

The chain links TRBV11-2 to TRBJ1-2; TRBD1 is a possible D gene (6 bases). Deletions cut 5 bases from V and 2 bases from J, with 15 bases between. The germline V gene encodes CDR1 SGHAT and CDR2 FQNNGV. This CDR3 contains 15 residues. The CDR3 region has the DNA TGTGCCAGCAGCCCCCCTCCACAGGGAAACTATGGCTACACCTTC. Translated: CASSPPPQGNYGYTF.

CDR3 in DNA: TGTGCCAGCAGTGGGTTAGCGGGGTCCCAAGAGACCCAGTACTTC. Its protein product is CASSGLAGSQETQYF. The chain joins TRBV7-9 to TRBJ2-5, with 8 nucleotides matching TRBD2. Trimming at V came to 6 bases and at J to 1 base, leaving 7 bases not matched to a gene. CDR1 is SEHNR and CDR2 is FQNEAQ in the germline V gene (reference sequence). This CDR3 comprises 15 residues.

This clone has a single count. The chain couples TRBV7-9 to TRBJ2-1; D is possibly TRBD2 (5 bases). Trimming shortened V by 1 base and J by 6 bases, and 7 bases separated the two germline ends. The CDR3 is 13 amino acids. Germline V lookup: CDR1 SEHNR, CDR2 FQNEAQ (reference sequence). CDR3 bases: TGTGCCAGCAGCTTAGGGACTCTCAATGAGCAGTTCTTC. It specifies CASSLGTLNEQFF.

The rearrangement joins TRBV10-1 to TRBJ2-7; tentatively, D is TRBD1 (6 bases). The CDR3 length is 16 residues. Germline CDR1 WNHNN, CDR2 SYGVQD (reference sequence). Trimming took 6 bases from V and 0 from J, leaving 18 bases between them. Written as DNA, the CDR3 is TGCGCCAGCAGGGTAGGACAGAGAAAACACTCCTACGAGCAGTACTTC. It specifies CASRVGQRKHSYEQYF.

This chain uses TRBV7-9 with TRBJ2-7, with a tentative D call TRBD2 (6 bases). The CDR3 covers 16 residues. Trimming shortened V by 6 bases and J by 4 bases, and 22 bases separated the two germline ends. Per germline, CDR1 SEHNR and CDR2 FQNEAQ (reference sequence). CDR3 coding DNA: TGTGCCAGCAGTACCCTCCCTGGGCGGGGAGAATACGAGCAGTACTTC. Translating gives CASSTLPGRGEYEQYF.

V and J are TRBV20-1 and TRBJ2-1, with unresolved D. This CDR3 comprises 14 residues. Germline lookup yields CDR1 DFQATT and CDR2 SNEGSKA (reference sequence). The V gene lost 3 bases and the J gene lost 2 bases, with 11 bases spanning the gap. The CDR3 reads CSASTSTTYNEQFF. The CDR3 region has the DNA TGCAGTGCTAGTACGTCTACCACCTACAATGAGCAGTTCTTC.

V gene TRBV29-1 combines with J gene TRBJ1-1; no firm D call. Deletions cut 5 bases from V and 0 bases from J, with 7 bases between. The CDR3 totals 12 residues. Per the germline V gene, CDR1 is SQVTM and CDR2 is ANQGSEA. The CDR3 here is CSVSLMNTEAFF. The CDR3 nucleotides are TGCAGCGTTTCCCTGATGAACACTGAAGCTTTCTTT.

The chain carries TRBV19 and TRBJ2-1, with D perhaps TRBD2 (6 bases). The CDR3 runs 14 residues. V was clipped by 3 bases and J by 4 bases, with 10 bases between them. Germline lookup yields CDR1 LNHDA and CDR2 SQIVND (reference sequence). In DNA, the CDR3 is TGTGCCAGTAGTATTAGCGGATTGTACAATGAGCAGTTCTTC. As protein: CASSISGLYNEQFF.

The V call is TRBV2, the J call TRBJ2-1; 10 nucleotides align to TRBD2. Trimming at V came to 5 bases and at J to 3 bases, leaving 13 bases not matched to a gene. CDR1 is SNHLY and CDR2 is FYNNEI in the germline V gene. The CDR3 sequence is 18 residues long. CDR3 nucleotides: TGTGCCAGCAGTACCTCCCCTCTCACTAGCGGGATCTACAATGAGCAGTTCTTC. Translating it yields CASSTSPLTSGIYNEQFF.

The chain couples TRBV19 to TRBJ2-7; 7 bases line up with TRBD1. CDR1 and CDR2 from the germline V gene are LNHDA and SQIVND (reference sequence). Trimming took 5 bases from V and 1 from J; bases not matched to a gene: 8. This CDR3 is 15 amino acids long. CDR3 sequence reads: CASSSRQGLSYEQYF. CDR3 in DNA: TGTGCCAGTAGTTCAAGACAGGGCCTTTCCTACGAGCAGTACTTC. The full variable domain, rest sourced from reference TRBV19 and TRBJ2-7, is DGGITQSPKYLFRKEGQNVTLSCEQNLNHDAMYWYRQDPGQGLRLIYYSQIVNDFQKGDIAEGYSVSREKKESFPLTVTSAQKNPTAFYLCASSSRQGLSYEQYFGPGTRLTVT.

The chain carries TRBV5-1 and TRBJ2-3; D is uncertain. This CDR3 has 16 amino acids. V lost 1 base, J lost 2 bases, and 14 bases lay in between. In germline, CDR1 is SGHRS, CDR2 YFSETQ. The CDR3: CASSLSRVSPTDTQYF. CDR3 coding DNA: TGCGCCAGCAGCTTGAGTAGGGTCTCGCCCACAGATACGCAGTATTTT.

This chain uses TRBV30 with TRBJ2-1; 15 positions match TRBD2. This CDR3 is 17 amino acids long. The J segment lost 10 bases and the V segment lost 4 bases, leaving 14 bases of the junction unmatched. Germline assignment: CDR1 GTSNPN and CDR2 SVGIG (reference sequence). Here the CDR3 DNA reads TGTGCCTGGACGGTAACCCGGACTAGCGGGGGGGCTAGGGAGCAGTTCTTC. Translated: CAWTVTRTSGGAREQFF.

The chain uses TRBV29-1 and TRBJ1-1, with 7 bases identical to TRBD1. The CDR3 runs 15 residues. Losses at the gene ends were 3 bases for V and 1 base for J; bases not matched to a gene: 8. Germline values: CDR1 SQVTM, CDR2 ANQGSEA. CDR3 DNA: TGCAGCGTTGACCGAACAGGGGTTGGGAACACTGAAGCTTTCTTT. The encoded protein is CSVDRTGVGNTEAFF. Together with reference TRBV29-1 and TRBJ1-1, the CDR3 gives the full variable domain: SAVISQKPSRDICQRGTSLTIQCQVDSQVTMMFWYRQQPGQSLTLIATANQGSEATYESGFVIDKFPISRPNLTFSTLTVSNMSPEDSSIYLCSVDRTGVGNTEAFFGQGTRLTVV.

The V gene is TRBV7-2, the J gene TRBJ1-5; D remains ambiguous. The CDR3 spans 15 residues. Trimming took off 0 bases at V and 5 bases at J, with 11 bases between the two ends. CDR1 and CDR2 from the germline V gene are SGHTA and FQGNSA. The CDR3 DNA follows: TGTGCCAGCAGCTTAGCGTGGGGAAGGGATCAGCCCCAGCATTTT. Amino acids: CASSLAWGRDQPQHF.

This rearrangement joins TRBV7-3 to TRBJ2-1; possible D gene TRBD2, 5 bases. CDR3 length equals 14 residues. Germline V gene sequence: CDR1 SGHTA, CDR2 FQGTGA. V gave up 5 bases and J gave up 6 bases, with 14 bases separating them. CDR3 loop: CASSKDSVGNEQFF. The CDR3 region has the DNA TGTGCCAGCAGCAAGGACTCAGTGGGCAATGAGCAGTTCTTC.

The chain joins TRBV27 to TRBJ1-2; D not certain. Trimming shortened V by 3 bases and J by 3 bases, and 14 bases separated the two germline ends. CDR3 length: 15 residues. The germline V gene has CDR1 MNHEY and CDR2 SMNVEV (reference sequence). This chain's CDR3 is CASSFRTGSHYGYTF. The CDR3 region has the DNA TGTGCCAGCAGTTTCAGGACCGGGTCCCACTATGGCTACACCTTC.

The chain uses TRBV7-3 and TRBJ2-3; 10 positions match TRBD2. The CDR3 runs 15 residues. Germline-derived CDR1 and CDR2 are SGHTA and FQGTGA. V gave up 4 bases and J gave up 3 bases; unmatched junction bases: 4. The CDR3 nucleotides are TGTGCCAGCAGCTCCGGACTAGCGGAGACAGATACGCAGTATTTT. Amino acid sequence: CASSSGLAETDTQYF.

CDR3 sequence: CATSPRQTLSYEQYF. CDR3 DNA: TGTGCCACCAGCCCCCGACAGACCCTTAGCTACGAGCAGTACTTC. The chain employs TRBV15 and TRBJ2-7, with D possibly being TRBD1 (5 bases). Trimming cost V 5 bases and J 3 bases, with 17 bases left between them. The germline V gene encodes CDR1 LNHNV and CDR2 YYDKDF (reference sequence). The CDR3 extends over 15 amino acids.

The chain couples TRBV27 to TRBJ2-2; D is unresolved. The CDR3 loop spans 14 amino acids. Trimming took 5 bases from V and 5 from J, leaving 12 bases between them. CDR1 and CDR2 from the germline V gene are MNHEY and SMNVEV (reference sequence). The CDR3 spells CASSAHDLTGELFF. The CDR3 DNA follows: TGTGCCAGCAGTGCACATGACCTAACCGGGGAGCTGTTTTTT.

The chain carries TRBV10-3 and TRBJ2-7, with 7 bases fitting TRBD1. Germline V CDR1 and CDR2: ENHRY, SYGVKD. This CDR3 is built from 16 residues. The junction had 10 bases not matched to a gene; V was cut back by 2 bases and J by 3 bases. CDR3 in amino acids: CAISEQQGSVIYEQYF. The CDR3 bases are TGTGCCATCAGTGAGCAACAGGGGAGCGTCATCTACGAGCAGTACTTC.

This clone was observed a single time. The chain uses TRBV15 and TRBJ1-2, with D hard to call. The V end was cut by 1 base, the J end by 6 bases, with 6 bases between. The CDR3 is 12 amino acids. Looked up from germline, CDR1 is LNHNV and CDR2 is YYDKDF (reference sequence). CDR3 sequence: CATSRGRDGYTF. CDR3 coding DNA: TGTGCCACCAGCAGAGGGAGGGATGGCTACACCTTC.

The chain is built from TRBV10-2 and TRBJ1-1; tentatively, D is TRBD1 (6 bases). This CDR3 comprises 15 residues. Per the germline V gene, CDR1 is WSHSY and CDR2 is SAAADI. The V and J ends lost 5 bases and 0 bases respectively, with 13 bases between them. The CDR3 DNA reads TGCGCCAGCAGTAGGTACAGGGAACTGAACACTGAAGCTTTCTTT. Amino acids: CASSRYRELNTEAFF.

V is TRBV27 and J is TRBJ2-2; no clear D. Germline V gene data show CDR1 as MNHEY and CDR2 as SMNVEV (reference sequence). The CDR3 runs 11 residues. V shed 6 bases and J shed 3 bases, with 2 bases lying between them. CDR3 bases: TGTGCCAGCAGGGACACCGGGGAGCTGTTTTTT. Translated: CASRDTGELFF.

This sequence joins TRBV2 and TRBJ1-5, with D possibly matching TRBD1 (5 bases). V lost 2 bases, J lost 3 bases, and 11 bases lay in between. CDR1 SNHLY and CDR2 FYNNEI come from the germline V gene. The CDR3 is made up of 15 amino acids. CDR3: CASSESGLHNQPQHF. The CDR3 DNA reads TGTGCCAGCAGTGAATCGGGGCTGCACAATCAGCCCCAGCATTTT. The full variable domain, rest sourced from reference TRBV2 and TRBJ1-5, is EPEVTQTPSHQVTQMGQEVILRCVPISNHLYFYWYRQILGQKVEFLVSFYNNEISEKSEIFDDQFSVERPDGSNFTLKIRSTKLEDSAMYFCASSESGLHNQPQHFGDGTRLSIL.

The V gene is TRBV7-2, the J gene TRBJ2-5; the D is unclear. The germline V and J ends were trimmed by 0 bases and 5 bases, with 7 bases remaining between them. The CDR3 spans 13 residues. CDR1 SGHTA and CDR2 FQGNSA come from the germline V gene. The CDR3 protein is CASSLAYTETQYF. The CDR3 DNA follows: TGTGCCAGCAGCTTAGCATATACGGAGACCCAGTACTTC.

In DNA, the CDR3 is TGTGCCAGCAGCCCCACCCATTCATATGAGCAGTTCTTC. This sequence encodes CASSPTHSYEQFF. The chain has TRBV7-2 and TRBJ2-1; D not certain. V was cut by 5 bases and J by 8 bases, with 13 bases left in between. Germline CDR1 and CDR2: SGHTA and FQGNSA. This CDR3 comprises 13 residues.